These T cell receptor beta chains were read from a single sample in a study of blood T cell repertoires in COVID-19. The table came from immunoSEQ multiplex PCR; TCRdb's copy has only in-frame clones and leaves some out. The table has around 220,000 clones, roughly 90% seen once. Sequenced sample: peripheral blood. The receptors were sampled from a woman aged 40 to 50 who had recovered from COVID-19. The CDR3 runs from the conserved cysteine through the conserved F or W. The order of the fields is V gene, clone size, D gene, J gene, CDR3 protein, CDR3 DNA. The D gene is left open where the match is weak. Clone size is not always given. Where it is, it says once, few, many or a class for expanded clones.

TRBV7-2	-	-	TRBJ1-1	CASIWGGNTEAFF	TGTGCCAGCATCTGGGGCGGTAACACTGAAGCTTTCTTT
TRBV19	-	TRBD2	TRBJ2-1	CASSIEGLAGGPIYNEQFF	TGTGCCAGTAGTATAGAGGGACTAGCGGGAGGACCCATCTACAATGAGCAGTTCTTC
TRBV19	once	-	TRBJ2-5	CASSIAGGTGETQYF	TGTGCCAGTAGTATAGCGGGAGGGACAGGGGAGACCCAGTACTTC
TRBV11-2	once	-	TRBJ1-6	CASSTWVSRARYNSPLHF	TGTGCCAGCAGCACATGGGTATCGAGAGCGAGATATAATTCACCCCTCCACTTT
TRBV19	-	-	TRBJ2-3	CASNMFAAQDTQYF	TGTGCCAGTAACATGTTTGCGGCACAAGATACGCAGTATTTT
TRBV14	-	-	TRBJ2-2	CASSQDWVGGTNTGELFF	TGTGCCAGCAGCCAAGATTGGGTTGGAGGAACGAACACCGGGGAGCTGTTTTTT
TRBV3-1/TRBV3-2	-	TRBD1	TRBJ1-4	CASSPTRQGGNEKLFF	TGTGCCAGCAGCCCAACTAGACAGGGCGGTAATGAAAAACTGTTTTTT
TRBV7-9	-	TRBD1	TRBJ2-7	CASSSAGTGSYEQYF	TGTGCCAGCAGCTCGGCCGGGACAGGATCCTACGAGCAGTACTTC
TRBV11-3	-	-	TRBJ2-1	CASSDRGGVYNEQFF	TGTGCCAGCAGCGACCGTGGAGGGGTATACAATGAGCAGTTCTTC
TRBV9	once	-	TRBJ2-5	CASSPGHYQETQYF	TGTGCCAGCAGCCCCGGACATTACCAAGAGACCCAGTACTTC
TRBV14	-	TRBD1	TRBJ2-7	CASSQDRLVRTGAYEQYF	TGTGCCAGCAGCCAAGATCGATTGGTCCGGACAGGGGCCTACGAGCAGTACTTC
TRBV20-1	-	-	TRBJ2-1	CSASLADNEQFF	TGCAGTGCTAGTCTTGCGGACAATGAGCAGTTCTTC
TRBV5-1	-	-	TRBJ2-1	CASSMDSIAYNEQFF	TGCGCCAGCAGCATGGACAGTATAGCCTACAATGAGCAGTTCTTC
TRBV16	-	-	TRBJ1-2	CASSPERGTVYGYTF	TGTGCCAGCAGCCCCGAGCGGGGTACGGTCTATGGCTACACCTTC
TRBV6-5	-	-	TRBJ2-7	CASRPPGGGSYEQYF	TGTGCCAGCAGGCCCCCCGGTGGAGGTTCCTACGAGCAGTACTTC
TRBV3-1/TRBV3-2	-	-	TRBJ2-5	CASSQDAGRRETQYF	TGTGCCAGCAGCCAAGATGCGGGCCGCCGGGAGACCCAGTACTTC
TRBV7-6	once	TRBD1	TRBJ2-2	CASSSTRQGTNTGELFF	TGTGCCAGCAGCTCCACCAGACAGGGGACGAACACCGGGGAGCTGTTTTTT
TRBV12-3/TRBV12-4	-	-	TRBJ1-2	CASRMEPGYGYTF	TGTGCCAGCAGGATGGAACCAGGCTATGGCTACACCTTC
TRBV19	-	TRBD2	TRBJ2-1	CASSVLAGKYNEQFF	TGTGCCAGTAGTGTACTAGCGGGGAAGTACAATGAGCAGTTCTTC
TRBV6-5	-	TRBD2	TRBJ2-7	CASSYSDSGSYEQYF	TGTGCCAGCAGTTACTCGGATAGCGGGAGTTACGAGCAGTACTTC
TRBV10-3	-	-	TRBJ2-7	CAIRDPDSLYEQYF	TGTGCCATCAGGGACCCCGACAGTCTCTACGAGCAGTACTTC
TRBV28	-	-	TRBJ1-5	CASSLIQAGGQPQHF	TGTGCCAGCAGTTTAATCCAAGCGGGAGGTCAGCCCCAGCATTTT
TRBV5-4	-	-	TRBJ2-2	CASSHKPPGGAGELFF	TGTGCCAGCAGCCACAAACCCCCGGGGGGCGCCGGGGAGCTGTTTTTT
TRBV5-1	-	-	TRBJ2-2	CASSGGTSTRTGELFF	TGCGCCAGCAGCGGGGGGACTTCAACGAGAACCGGGGAGCTGTTTTTT
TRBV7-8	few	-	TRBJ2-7	CASSPRSRAYEQYF	TGTGCCAGCAGCCCGCGGTCCAGGGCCTACGAGCAGTACTTC
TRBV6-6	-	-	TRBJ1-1	CASSYPPPENTEAFF	TGTGCCAGCAGTTACCCCCCCCCAGAGAACACTGAAGCTTTCTTT
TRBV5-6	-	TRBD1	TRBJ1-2	CASSLVGQGYGYTF	TGTGCCAGCAGCTTGGTGGGACAGGGCTATGGCTACACCTTC
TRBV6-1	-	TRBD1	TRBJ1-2	CASSESPGQGRIGYTF	TGTGCCAGCAGTGAATCTCCGGGACAGGGGAGGATTGGCTACACCTTC
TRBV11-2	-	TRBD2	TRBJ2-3	CASSSARAGGTDTQYF	TGTGCCAGCAGCTCGGCTCGAGCGGGGGGCACAGATACGCAGTATTTT
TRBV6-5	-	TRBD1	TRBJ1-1	CASSPPGGGFTEAFF	TGTGCCAGCAGTCCGCCAGGGGGCGGTTTCACTGAAGCTTTCTTT
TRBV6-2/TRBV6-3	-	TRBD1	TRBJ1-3	CASSLPGRDRGNTIYF	TGTGCCAGCAGTCTCCCGGGCCGGGACAGAGGAAACACCATATATTTT
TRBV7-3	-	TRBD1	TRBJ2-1	CASSETTGNNEQFF	TGTGCCAGCAGCGAAACGACAGGGAACAATGAGCAGTTCTTC
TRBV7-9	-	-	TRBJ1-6	CASSLSAVSPLHF	TGTGCCAGCAGCTTAAGTGCGGTTTCACCCCTCCACTTT
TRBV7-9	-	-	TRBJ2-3	CASRRGLTDTQYF	TGTGCCAGCAGGAGAGGTTTGACAGATACGCAGTATTTT
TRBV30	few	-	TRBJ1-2	CAWTGSRGDGWKNYGYTF	TGTGCCTGGACCGGCTCCCGCGGAGACGGATGGAAGAACTATGGCTACACCTTC
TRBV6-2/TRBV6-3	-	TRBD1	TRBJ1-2	CASSFGQASNTF	TGTGCCAGCAGTTTCGGACAGGCATCCAACACCTTC
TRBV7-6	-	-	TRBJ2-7	CASSLERSSYEQYF	TGTGCCAGCAGCTTAGAGCGGAGCTCCTACGAGCAGTACTTC
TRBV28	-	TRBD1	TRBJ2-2	CASRGGTGFTGELFF	TGTGCCAGCAGAGGGGGGACAGGGTTTACCGGGGAGCTGTTTTTT
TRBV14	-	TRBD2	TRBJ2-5	CASSQPGLAGTPQYF	TGTGCCAGCAGCCAACCGGGACTAGCGGGAACCCCCCAGTACTTC
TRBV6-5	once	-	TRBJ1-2	CASSYSAGDYGYTF	TGTGCCAGCAGTTACTCGGCAGGGGACTATGGCTACACCTTC